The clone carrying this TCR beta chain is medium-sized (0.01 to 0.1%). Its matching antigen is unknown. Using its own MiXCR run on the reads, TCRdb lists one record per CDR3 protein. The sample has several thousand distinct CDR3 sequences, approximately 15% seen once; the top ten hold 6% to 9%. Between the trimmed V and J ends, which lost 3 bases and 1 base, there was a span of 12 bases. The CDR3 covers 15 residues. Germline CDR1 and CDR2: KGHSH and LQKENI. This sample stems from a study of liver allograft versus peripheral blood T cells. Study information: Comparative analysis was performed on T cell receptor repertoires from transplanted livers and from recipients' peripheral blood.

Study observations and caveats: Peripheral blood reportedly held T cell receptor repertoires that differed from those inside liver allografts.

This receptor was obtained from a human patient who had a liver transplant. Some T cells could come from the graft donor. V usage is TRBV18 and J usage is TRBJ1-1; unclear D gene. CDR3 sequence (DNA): TGTGCCAGCTCACCGCAAAAGGGAGGGAACACTGAAGCTTTCTTT. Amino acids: CASSPQKGGNTEAFF.